This entry lists 10 T cell receptor beta chains sequenced from one sample in a study of shared clonotypes between healthy human individuals. TCRdb's copy holds only in-frame clones and misses some; the assay was immunoSEQ multiplex PCR. The sample carries roughly 640,000 clones, around 97% recorded once. The specimen sequenced was naive CD4+ T cells sorted from blood. Subset meaning: CD45RA+ positively selected. These receptors all stem from a woman aged 25 to 45 in good health.

The chain is built from TRBV6-1 and TRBJ1-5; the D is unclear. Germline V gene lookup returns CDR1 MNHNS and CDR2 SASEGT. Trimming pared 8 bases from V and 6 bases from J, leaving 14 bases between. The CDR3 totals 13 residues. The chain's CDR3 is CASHDTRGQPQHF. In DNA form, the CDR3 reads TGTGCCAGCCACGACACTCGGGGTCAGCCCCAGCATTTT.

This clone occurred many times. Other DNA sequences from this sample encode an identical CDR3 as well. The chain couples TRBV18 to TRBJ2-7; 9 bases line up with TRBD2. CDR1 KGHSH and CDR2 LQKENI come from the germline V gene. J was trimmed by 4 bases and V by 3 bases; bases with no gene match: 1. The CDR3 covers 13 residues. CDR3 amino acids: CASSPSGSYEQYF. The CDR3 region has the DNA TGTGCCAGCTCACCTAGCGGGAGTTACGAGCAGTACTTC.

The V gene is TRBV29-1, the J gene TRBJ1-3; 10 bases align to TRBD1. CDR3 length equals 16 residues. V dropped 4 bases and J dropped 2; count of bases not matched to a gene: 8. Germline-derived CDR1 and CDR2 are SQVTM and ANQGSEA. For the CDR3, the DNA is TGCAGCGTTGGATGGGACAGGGGACCGGCTGGAAACACCATATATTTT. Translated, it gives CSVGWDRGPAGNTIYF.

The sample holds one count of this clone. J is TRBJ2-7 and V is TRBV7-3, with TRBD2 matching over 11 bases. The CDR3 is 16 residues long. V trimming: 5 bases; J trimming: 9 bases; junction bases outside the gene matches: 15. In germline, CDR1 is SGHTA, CDR2 FQGTGA. The CDR3 bases are TGTGCCAGCAGCCCCCTCGATTTAGCGGGAGGGGGAGGGCAGTACTTC. Translating it yields CASSPLDLAGGGGQYF.

This chain joins TRBV18 and TRBJ2-3; 7 bases are shared with TRBD1. The length of the CDR3 is 15 residues. Germline loops: CDR1 KGHSH, CDR2 LQKENI. Trimming cost V 4 bases and J 4 bases; bases outside gene matches: 8. Written as DNA, the CDR3 is TGTGCCAGCTCACTATTAGACCAGGGGGCAGATACGCAGTATTTT. It translates to CASSLLDQGADTQYF.

This clone was picked up one time. The genes are TRBV4-2 and TRBJ2-5; D possibly corresponds to TRBD1 (6 bases). With 1 base removed from V and 0 bases from J, the gap between germline ends came to 21 bases. CDR1 is LGHNA, CDR2 YNFKEQ, per germline. This CDR3 region has 19 residues. For the CDR3, the DNA is TGTGCCAGCAGCCAAGTTGTACTCCGGGACACACTGTACCAAGAGACCCAGTACTTC. This codes for CASSQVVLRDTLYQETQYF.

The CDR3 sequence is CASSPQQGAQPQHF. CDR3 sequence (DNA): TGTGCCAGCAGTCCGCAACAGGGTGCTCAGCCCCAGCATTTT. V usage is TRBV6-5 and J usage is TRBJ1-5, with TRBD1 as a possible D gene (6 bases). Trimming left V 5 bases short and J 6 bases short, with 14 bases between. The CDR3 is 14 residues long. CDR1 and CDR2 from the germline V gene are MNHEY and SVGAGI.

V gene TRBV5-6 combines with J gene TRBJ2-7; 8 nucleotides line up with TRBD1. This CDR3 is built from 14 residues. CDR1 is SGHDT, CDR2 YYEEEE, per germline. The V gene end was trimmed by 5 bases and the J gene end by 5 bases; junction bases not matched to a gene: 9. The CDR3 is CASSYWTGYHEQYF. Written as DNA, the CDR3 is TGTGCCAGCAGTTATTGGACAGGGTACCACGAGCAGTACTTC.

The CDR3 DNA sequence: TGCGCCAGCAGCTTGGGGCGGGTCCCTAACTACGAGCAGTACTTC. It encodes CASSLGRVPNYEQYF. The chain couples TRBV5-1 to TRBJ2-7; tentatively, D is TRBD2 (5 bases). CDR3 length: 15 amino acids. Germline CDR1 reads SGHRS; CDR2 reads YFSETQ. Trimming cost V 0 bases and J 3 bases, with 13 bases left between them. The full variable domain, rest sourced from reference TRBV5-1 and TRBJ2-7, is KAGVTQTPRYLIKTRGQQVTLSCSPISGHRSVSWYQQTPGQGLQFLFEYFSETQRNKGNFPGRFSGRQFSNSRSEMNVSTLELGDSALYLCASSLGRVPNYEQYFGPGTRLTVT.

The chain recombines TRBV5-1 with TRBJ1-1, with 8 bases aligning to TRBD1. This CDR3 is built from 17 residues. V was pared by 0 bases and J by 4 bases, with 11 bases of the junction left unmatched. CDR1 and CDR2 (germline): SGHRS, YFSETQ. The CDR3 DNA reads TGCGCCAGCAGCTTGGAGCAGGGGGCCCTATCGGCCACTGAAGCTTTCTTT. As protein: CASSLEQGALSATEAFF. Full variable domain (outside the CDR3, taken from reference TRBV5-1 and TRBJ1-1): KAGVTQTPRYLIKTRGQQVTLSCSPISGHRSVSWYQQTPGQGLQFLFEYFSETQRNKGNFPGRFSGRQFSNSRSEMNVSTLELGDSALYLCASSLEQGALSATEAFFGQGTRLTVV.